This T cell receptor (beta chain) was sequenced in a study of blood T cell repertoires in COVID-19. Across the whole study: Sites in the United States, Italy and Spain provided acute and convalescent COVID-19 samples. The cDNA or gDNA used as material had been derived from T cells, B-cell-depleted T cells, or PBMCs.

In the authors' workflow: It was from reference gene primer amplification that nucleated cell counts were estimated. Sequenced by immunoSEQ multiplex PCR; TCRdb stores in-frame clones only, minus some. V and J calls and clone size follow that table, whereas D and trimming were derived from the DNA. The sample gives 150,000 to 200,000 clones, around 87% of which show up once; approximately 0.6% is in the top ten. Germline V lookup: CDR1 MDHEN, CDR2 SYDVKM. The CDR3 loop spans 11 amino acids. Deletions cut 5 bases from V and 4 bases from J, with 6 bases between. Seattle-derived patients entered the study during active infection and were followed longitudinally.

The rearrangement uses TRBV28 and TRBJ2-7, with D unresolved. Sequenced sample: peripheral blood. The source of this sequence is a man aged 55 to 70 with COVID-19, enrolled during active disease. For the CDR3, the DNA is TGTGCCAGCAGTCAGATTTACGAGCAGTACTTC. It specifies CASSQIYEQYF.